The present T cell receptor (beta chain) was sequenced within a study of shared clonotypes between healthy human individuals. Overall study: The composition of the donors was a couple of women and a few men aged 18 to 49.

This clone was seen once. CDR1 and CDR2 from the germline V gene are ENHRY and SYGVKD. The germline V and J ends were trimmed by 0 bases and 0 bases, with 5 bases remaining between them. The CDR3 is 15 residues long. At deep level, the assay was performed. The method was immunoSEQ multiplex PCR; TCRdb's version includes in-frame clones alone and lacks a portion of them. The data show around 1,000,000 clones, roughly 80% seen once. V is TRBV10-3 and J is TRBJ1-4; D unclear. The TCR was taken from a young man in good health. Some clones in this sample may be carry-over from other donors' samples. The sequenced sample consisted of memory CD4+ T cells from PBMCs. This sample's subset: CD45RA-negative fraction. Here the CDR3 reads CAISESQTTNEKLFF. In DNA, the CDR3 is TGTGCCATCAGTGAGTCCCAGACAACTAATGAAAAACTGTTTTTT.